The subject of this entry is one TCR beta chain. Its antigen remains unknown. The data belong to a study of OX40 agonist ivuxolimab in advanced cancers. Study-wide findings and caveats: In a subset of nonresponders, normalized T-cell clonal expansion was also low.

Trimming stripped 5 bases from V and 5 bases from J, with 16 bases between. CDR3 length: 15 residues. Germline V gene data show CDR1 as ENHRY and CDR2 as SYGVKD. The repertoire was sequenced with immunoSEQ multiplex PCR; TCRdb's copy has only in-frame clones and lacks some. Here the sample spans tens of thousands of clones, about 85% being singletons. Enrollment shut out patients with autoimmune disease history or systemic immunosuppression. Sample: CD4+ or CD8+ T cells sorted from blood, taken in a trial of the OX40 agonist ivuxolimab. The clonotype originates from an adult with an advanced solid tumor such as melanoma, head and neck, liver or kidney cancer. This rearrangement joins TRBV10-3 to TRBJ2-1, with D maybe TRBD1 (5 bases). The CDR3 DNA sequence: TGTGCCATCAGTAGGCAGGGATTTCATGACAATGAGCAGTTCTTC. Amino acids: CAISRQGFHDNEQFF.